This TCR beta chain appears in the sequencing data of a study of cytomegalovirus exposure and HLA in healthy donors. Study-level results: Reported findings show TCR beta sequences accurately forecast HLA-A and HLA-B alleles in most subjects.

Only a few counts were recorded for this clone. Its antigen is unidentified. CDR1 LGHNA and CDR2 YSLEER come from the germline V gene. The ends lost 3 bases at V and 1 base at J; junction bases unmatched: 6. The CDR3 is 16 residues long. The PCR employed 60 Vbeta primers together with 13 Jbeta primers. Sequenced by immunoSEQ multiplex PCR; TCRdb stores in-frame clones only, minus some. Here the sample spans some 41,000 clones, about 70% being singletons. The receptor's source is a man in his forties or fifties in good health and CMV-seronegative. The rearrangement uses TRBV4-3 and TRBJ2-7, with 10 bases identical to TRBD1. Material for sequencing was PBMCs. The CDR3: CASSHSGTGESYEQYF. DNA for the CDR3: TGCGCCAGCAGCCACTCCGGGACAGGGGAATCCTACGAGCAGTACTTC.